This record looks at one T cell receptor beta chain sequence and its context. The antigen is not known. Adult Caucasians living in Nashville, Tennessee made up all of the donors. Here immunoSEQ multiplex PCR was the method, and the copy in TCRdb shows in-frame clones only, minus some. Here the sample spans about 2.4 million clones, 80% to 95% being singletons. This sample is drawn from a study of shared clonotypes between healthy human individuals. Study-wide context: Three plates each covered CD4 naive and memory; CD8 naive two, CD8 memory one. Whole-study findings and limits: Clonotypes shared by all four sorted-subset donors had higher generation probabilities than non-shared clonotypes. Richness estimates generally favored naive over memory subsets.

This receptor was obtained from a man between 18 and 29 years old in good health. Some clones in this sample may be carry-over from other donors' samples. Sequencing was done on a sample of naive CD4+ T cells from PBMCs. The subset denotes: CD45RA+ positively selected.

The DNA for the CDR3 is TGTGCCAGCAGTCCCCAACGGGGGTCTGCTAACTATGGCTACACCTTC. Its protein is CASSPQRGSANYGYTF. The rearrangement uses TRBV14 and TRBJ1-2, with D perhaps matching TRBD1 (5 bases). CDR1 and CDR2 from the germline V gene are SGHDN and FVKESK. The CDR3 loop spans 16 amino acids. V lost 6 bases to trimming and J lost 0 bases, with 17 bases between them.